A selection of T cell receptor beta chains follows, all from one sample in a study of CXCR3-negative and CXCR3-positive naive CD8 T cells. TCRdb derives one entry per CDR3 protein from the 5' RACE reads, leaving out DNA. This sample contains approximately 120,000 distinct CDR3 sequences. Material: naive CXCR3+ CD8+ T cells from blood. The receptors were gathered from a human donor in good health. Some clones in this sample may be carry-over from other donors' samples. The CDR3 runs from the conserved cysteine through the conserved F or W.

j_call: TRBJ2-5
v_call: TRBV27
cdr3_aa: CASSLWAGSGVETQYF

j_call: TRBJ2-2
v_call: TRBV19
cdr3_aa: CASRLADTGELFF

j_call: TRBJ1-2
v_call: TRBV9
cdr3_aa: CASSVSREDYGYTF

j_call: TRBJ2-7
v_call: TRBV29-1
cdr3_aa: CSVEDLGGGYEQYF

j_call: TRBJ2-7
v_call: TRBV20-1
cdr3_aa: CSARGWASGYEQYF

j_call: TRBJ2-7
v_call: TRBV29-1
cdr3_aa: CSVVPGLSYEQYF

j_call: TRBJ1-1
v_call: TRBV11-3
cdr3_aa: CASSSGGGAEAFF

j_call: TRBJ2-7
v_call: TRBV12-3/TRBV12-4
cdr3_aa: CASSFGVETGLTYEQYF

j_call: TRBJ2-1
v_call: TRBV24-1
cdr3_aa: CATSGGNEQFF

j_call: TRBJ1-2
v_call: TRBV29-1
cdr3_aa: CSVPQGSYGYTF

j_call: TRBJ1-5
v_call: TRBV27
cdr3_aa: CASSLWGHGDQPQHF

j_call: TRBJ2-3
v_call: TRBV4-1
cdr3_aa: CASSHPPSGITDTQYF

j_call: TRBJ2-1
v_call: TRBV7-9
cdr3_aa: CASSLAYGGRNNEQFF

j_call: TRBJ2-1
v_call: TRBV29-1
cdr3_aa: CSALGASNEQFF

j_call: TRBJ2-7
v_call: TRBV5-1
cdr3_aa: CASSLVPGGSYEQYF

j_call: TRBJ2-7
v_call: TRBV9
cdr3_aa: CASSGGSTAYYEQYF

j_call: TRBJ2-1
v_call: TRBV11-2
cdr3_aa: CASSLVFPAGPYNEQFF

j_call: TRBJ2-1
v_call: TRBV28
cdr3_aa: CASSLIGGNSYNEQFF

j_call: TRBJ2-7
v_call: TRBV7-9
cdr3_aa: CASSISGSSYEQYF

j_call: TRBJ1-1
v_call: TRBV7-6
cdr3_aa: CASSLGSEGPEAFF

j_call: TRBJ2-2
v_call: TRBV7-8
cdr3_aa: CASSFMWSPGELFF

j_call: TRBJ1-1
v_call: TRBV20-1
cdr3_aa: CSARPPTGNTEAFF

j_call: TRBJ2-1
v_call: TRBV13
cdr3_aa: CASSRTLGGNEQFF

j_call: TRBJ2-7
v_call: TRBV4-1
cdr3_aa: CASSQDLSGSYEQYF

j_call: TRBJ2-1
v_call: TRBV19
cdr3_aa: CASSLAGRSSYNEQFF

j_call: TRBJ1-2
v_call: TRBV27
cdr3_aa: CASSLVGAGYGYTF

j_call: TRBJ2-7
v_call: TRBV29-1
cdr3_aa: CSVLGTVGYEQYF

j_call: TRBJ2-1
v_call: TRBV18
cdr3_aa: CASSPGTGVYNEQFF

j_call: TRBJ2-6
v_call: TRBV7-9
cdr3_aa: CASSLIGVSGANVLTF

j_call: TRBJ2-5
v_call: TRBV4-3
cdr3_aa: CASSQDWGEGETQYF

j_call: TRBJ2-5
v_call: TRBV28
cdr3_aa: CASSLSFRGGKQSETQYF

j_call: TRBJ2-5
v_call: TRBV28
cdr3_aa: CASSFRREVQETQYF

j_call: TRBJ2-1
v_call: TRBV15
cdr3_aa: CATSRVTSGNEQFF

j_call: TRBJ1-2
v_call: TRBV27
cdr3_aa: CASSFGSRDYGYTF

j_call: TRBJ2-5
v_call: TRBV28
cdr3_aa: CASRADRGETQYF

j_call: TRBJ2-2
v_call: TRBV6-2/TRBV6-3
cdr3_aa: CASSPYTGHNTGELFF

j_call: TRBJ1-1
v_call: TRBV6-6
cdr3_aa: CASAFWDNTEAFF

j_call: TRBJ2-7
v_call: TRBV2
cdr3_aa: CASSEAGTVPPYF

j_call: TRBJ2-7
v_call: TRBV7-9
cdr3_aa: CASSLSASDYEQYF

j_call: TRBJ2-1
v_call: TRBV12-5
cdr3_aa: CASGLFPSGGVNEQFF

j_call: TRBJ2-7
v_call: TRBV6-5
cdr3_aa: CASSYGTGPYEQYF

j_call: TRBJ1-1
v_call: TRBV10-2
cdr3_aa: CASSETQVPTEAFF